Each of the 21 T cell receptor beta chains below was sequenced from the same sample in a study of blood T cell repertoires in COVID-19. Measured with immunoSEQ multiplex PCR; TCRdb has only the in-frame clones, and not every one. There are around 260,000 clones in the sample; 90% occur only once, and approximately 1.2% lies in the top ten. The sequencing sample was made of PBMCs or T cells enriched from blood (not recorded which). These TCRs come from a woman aged 25 to 39 who had recovered from COVID-19.

This chain joins TRBV28 and TRBJ1-2; weak D call: TRBD1 (5 bases). V dropped 3 bases and J dropped 4 bases, with 21 bases sitting between them. From germline, CDR1 is MDHEN and CDR2 SYDVKM. CDR3 length: 17 amino acids. CDR3 sequence: CASSLGGGGALAYGYTF. CDR3 DNA: TGTGCCAGCAGTTTGGGGGGTGGAGGGGCGCTGGCCTATGGCTACACCTTC.

The chain uses TRBV5-1 and TRBJ1-1; TRBD1 agrees at 8 bases. Germline V CDR1 and CDR2: SGHRS, YFSETQ. With 10 bases clipped from V and 1 base from J, the junction kept 18 bases outside the gene matches. This CDR3 is 17 amino acids long. DNA for the CDR3: TGCGCCGACTCCCGTCGGCAGGGGGCAAAACAGAACACTGAAGCTTTCTTT. Its protein product is CADSRRQGAKQNTEAFF.

The chain uses TRBV5-4 and TRBJ1-3, with a possible D match to TRBD1 (6 bases). Germline V CDR1 and CDR2: SGHNT, YYREEE (reference sequence). The CDR3 is made up of 14 amino acids. V lost 4 bases, J lost 5 bases, and 13 bases lay in between. CDR3 DNA sequence: TGTGCCAGCAGCGAGGACCAGGGGAGAAACACCATATATTTT. It codes for CASSEDQGRNTIYF.

This clone was counted a single time. The chain employs TRBV7-3 and TRBJ1-2; 9 positions match TRBD1. Unmatched junction bases numbered 11, after V lost 5 bases and J lost 7 bases. This CDR3 comprises 15 residues. Germline loops: CDR1 SGHTA, CDR2 FQGTGA. CDR3 residues: CASSLEPGTGLGYTF. The CDR3 coding sequence is TGTGCCAGCAGCCTCGAACCCGGGACAGGGCTTGGCTACACCTTC.

J is TRBJ2-3 and V is TRBV6-1; perhaps TRBD2 as D (7 bases). The V gene lost 2 bases and the J gene lost 2 bases, with 20 bases spanning the gap. CDR3 length: 18 residues. Germline CDR1 reads MNHNS; CDR2 reads SASEGT. The DNA of the CDR3 is TGTGCCAGCAGTGAATGGGGGGGGCGGGAACCCATCACAGATACGCAGTATTTT. Its translation is CASSEWGGREPITDTQYF.

The chain combines TRBV5-6 with TRBJ1-3; 10 bases align to TRBD1. Germline V CDR1 and CDR2: SGHDT, YYEEEE. The V gene end was trimmed by 4 bases and the J gene end by 8 bases; junction bases not matched to a gene: 6. The CDR3 has 14 amino acids. The CDR3 region has the DNA TGTGCCAGCAGCCGTGACAGGGGGCGCGACACCATATATTTT. It is translated as CASSRDRGRDTIYF.

The chain uses TRBV19 and TRBJ2-3, with 12 bases fitting TRBD2. V lost 6 bases, J lost 0 bases, and 13 bases stayed unmatched. The CDR3 consists of 19 residues. Germline values: CDR1 LNHDA, CDR2 SQIVND (reference sequence). CDR3 DNA sequence: TGTGCCAGTAGGCGGGCCCGGACTAGCGGGACTACTAGCACAGATACGCAGTATTTT. Translating it yields CASRRARTSGTTSTDTQYF.

The count of this clone is one. The chain recombines TRBV7-9 with TRBJ2-7; unclear D gene. The CDR3 runs to 12 residues. Trimming pared 5 bases from V and 6 bases from J, leaving 11 bases between. The germline CDR1 and CDR2 sequences are SEHNR and FQNEAQ (reference sequence). The CDR3 sequence is CASSHRDPEQYF. CDR3 sequence (DNA): TGTGCCAGCAGCCACAGAGATCCCGAGCAGTACTTC.

This clone was picked up a small number of times. The chain employs TRBV7-9 and TRBJ2-2; TRBD1 aligns across 10 bases. Trimming at V came to 5 bases and at J to 7 bases, leaving 13 bases not matched to a gene. The CDR3 runs 17 residues. Germline-derived CDR1 and CDR2 are SEHNR and FQNEAQ (reference sequence). As DNA, the CDR3 is TGTGCCAGCAGCCCTGTTGGGACAGGGGCTTGGGGCGGGGAGCTGTTTTTT. Translated: CASSPVGTGAWGGELFF. The complete variable domain, with remaining parts taken from reference TRBV7-9 and TRBJ2-2, reads DTGVSQNPRHKITKRGQNVTFRCDPISEHNRLYWYRQTLGQGPEFLTYFQNEAQLEKSRLLSDRFSAERPKGSFSTLEIQRTEQGDSAMYLCASSPVGTGAWGGELFFGEGSRLTVL.

V usage is TRBV7-9 and J usage is TRBJ1-5; D remains unclear. The CDR3 consists of 15 residues. V lost 5 bases, J lost 2 bases, and 13 bases lay in between. Germline V gene lookup returns CDR1 SEHNR and CDR2 FQNEAQ (reference sequence). CDR3 in DNA: TGTGCCAGCAGCCTAACGGGCGGGGGCAATCAGCCCCAGCATTTT. Protein sequence: CASSLTGGGNQPQHF. The complete variable domain, with remaining parts taken from reference TRBV7-9 and TRBJ1-5, reads DTGVSQNPRHKITKRGQNVTFRCDPISEHNRLYWYRQTLGQGPEFLTYFQNEAQLEKSRLLSDRFSAERPKGSFSTLEIQRTEQGDSAMYLCASSLTGGGNQPQHFGDGTRLSIL.

The chain recombines TRBV7-9 with TRBJ2-7; maybe TRBD2 (5 bases). The CDR3 totals 13 residues. Germline V gene data show CDR1 as SEHNR and CDR2 as FQNEAQ (reference sequence). Trimming pared 5 bases from V and 2 bases from J, leaving 10 bases between. The CDR3 region is CASSTPGTYEQYF. The DNA for the CDR3 is TGTGCCAGCAGCACTCCCGGGACCTACGAGCAGTACTTC.

The count of this clone is one. Here the CDR3 DNA reads TGTGCCAGCTCAGTTCGCGGAGACACCGGGGAGCTGTTTTTT. Translation: CASSVRGDTGELFF. The chain couples TRBV18 to TRBJ2-2; D unresolved. The CDR3 runs 14 residues. From germline, CDR1 is KGHSH and CDR2 LQKENI. Deletions cut 5 bases from V and 3 bases from J, with 10 bases between.

This chain connects TRBV29-1 to TRBJ2-3; 9 nucleotides line up with TRBD2. With 7 bases clipped from V and 8 bases from J, the junction kept 4 bases outside the gene matches. The length of the CDR3 is 11 residues. Per germline, CDR1 SQVTM and CDR2 ANQGSEA. In DNA, the CDR3 is TGCAGCGGGGGACTAGCCGGTACGCAGTATTTT. Translation: CSGGLAGTQYF.

The rearrangement joins TRBV4-1 to TRBJ1-4; TRBD1 matches at 7 bases. Germline V gives CDR1 MGHRA, CDR2 YSYEKL. V dropped 1 base and J dropped 8; count of bases not matched to a gene: 7. The CDR3 spans 15 residues. CDR3 protein: CASSQVTTGDEKLFF. The CDR3 DNA reads TGCGCCAGCAGCCAAGTAACCACAGGGGACGAAAAACTGTTTTTT.

The chain employs TRBV7-2 and TRBJ2-2; TRBD2 matches 8 bases. V was pared by 5 bases and J by 1 base, with 12 bases of the junction left unmatched. Germline V gene lookup returns CDR1 SGHTA and CDR2 FQGNSA. This CDR3 spans 18 amino acids. In DNA, the CDR3 is TGTGCCAGCAGCCAAAGGTTCGGTACTAGCGGGAACACCGGGGAGCTGTTTTTT. It yields the protein CASSQRFGTSGNTGELFF.

This chain connects TRBV5-6 to TRBJ2-7; D is unclear. Deletions cut 0 bases from V and 6 bases from J, with 10 bases between. This CDR3 spans 13 amino acids. CDR1 and CDR2 (germline): SGHDT, YYEEEE. Here the CDR3 reads CASSLDGWAEQYF. The CDR3 DNA follows: TGTGCCAGCAGCTTGGACGGATGGGCCGAGCAGTACTTC.

This sequence joins TRBV29-1 and TRBJ2-2, with TRBD1 identical over 10 bases. The trim removed 6 bases at V and 0 bases at J, leaving 4 bases unmatched. The germline CDR1 and CDR2 sequences are SQVTM and ANQGSEA. The CDR3 has 15 residues. The CDR3 DNA sequence: TGCAGCGTCGGACAGGGGGGCGCGAACACCGGGGAGCTGTTTTTT. Translating gives CSVGQGGANTGELFF.

The V gene is TRBV7-9, the J gene TRBJ1-5; 8 bases are a match to TRBD1. Germline values: CDR1 SEHNR, CDR2 FQNEAQ (reference sequence). This CDR3 region has 19 residues. Germline trimming cut 7 bases from V and 1 base from J; bases unmatched to any gene: 18. The CDR3 loop reads CASTTITGTGIRSNQPQHF. In DNA, the CDR3 is TGTGCCAGCACCACAATCACGGGGACAGGTATAAGGAGCAATCAGCCCCAGCATTTT.

The chain couples TRBV5-5 to TRBJ2-3, with D unresolved. The CDR3 is 13 residues long. The V and J ends lost 6 bases and 3 bases respectively, with 11 bases between them. Germline loops: CDR1 SGHKS, CDR2 YYEKEE (reference sequence). CDR3 sequence reads: CASITSLTDTQYF. The DNA for the CDR3 is TGTGCCAGCATTACGAGCCTAACAGATACGCAGTATTTT.

The chain couples TRBV4-3 to TRBJ1-6; D not certain. This CDR3 is 13 amino acids long. Germline assignment: CDR1 LGHNA and CDR2 YSLEER. Trimming took off 0 bases at V and 9 bases at J, with 6 bases between the two ends. CDR3 in DNA: TGCGCCAGCAGCCAAGAACGAGCTTCACCCCTCCACTTT. Residues: CASSQERASPLHF.

The J gene is TRBJ2-1, the V gene TRBV29-1; 12 bases agree with TRBD2. J lost 9 bases, V lost 4 bases, and 10 bases had no gene match. Per the germline V gene, CDR1 is SQVTM and CDR2 is ANQGSEA. The CDR3 extends over 15 amino acids. The CDR3, as DNA: TGCAGCGTTGGAGGGCTAGCGGGAGGGCCCGGTGAGCAGTTCTTC. It codes for CSVGGLAGGPGEQFF.